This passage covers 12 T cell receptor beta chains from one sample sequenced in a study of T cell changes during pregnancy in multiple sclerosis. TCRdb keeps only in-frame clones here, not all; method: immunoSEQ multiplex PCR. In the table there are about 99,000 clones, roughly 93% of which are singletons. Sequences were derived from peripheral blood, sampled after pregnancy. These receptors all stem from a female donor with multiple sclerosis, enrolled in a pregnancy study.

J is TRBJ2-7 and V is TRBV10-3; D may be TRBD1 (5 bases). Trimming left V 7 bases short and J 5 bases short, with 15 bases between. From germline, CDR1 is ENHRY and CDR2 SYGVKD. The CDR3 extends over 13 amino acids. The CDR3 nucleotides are TGTGCCATCAACGGACAAGGGTTGGACGAGCAGTACTTC. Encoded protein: CAINGQGLDEQYF.

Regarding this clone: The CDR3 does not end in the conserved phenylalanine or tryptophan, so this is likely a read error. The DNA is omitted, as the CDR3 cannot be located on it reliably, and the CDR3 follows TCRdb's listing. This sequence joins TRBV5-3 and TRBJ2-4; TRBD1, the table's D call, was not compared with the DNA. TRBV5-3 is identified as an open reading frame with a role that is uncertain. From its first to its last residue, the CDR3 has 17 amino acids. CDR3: CARIQSGQLFVDSLRSS.

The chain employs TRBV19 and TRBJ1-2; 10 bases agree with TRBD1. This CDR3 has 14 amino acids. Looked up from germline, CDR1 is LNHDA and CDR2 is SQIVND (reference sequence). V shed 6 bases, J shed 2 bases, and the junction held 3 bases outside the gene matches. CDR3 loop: CASRRGQGNYGYTF. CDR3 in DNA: TGTGCCAGTAGGAGGGGACAGGGGAACTATGGCTACACCTTC.

CDR3 loop: CASSLTRDRATDTQYF. As DNA, the CDR3 is TGTGCCAGCAGCTTAACCCGGGACAGGGCCACAGATACGCAGTATTTT. The gene calls are TRBV7-3 and TRBJ2-3, with TRBD1 identical over 9 bases. The V gene's germline CDR1 is SGHTA and CDR2 FQGTGA. The trim removed 0 bases at V and 2 bases at J, leaving 3 bases unmatched. This CDR3 is 16 amino acids long.

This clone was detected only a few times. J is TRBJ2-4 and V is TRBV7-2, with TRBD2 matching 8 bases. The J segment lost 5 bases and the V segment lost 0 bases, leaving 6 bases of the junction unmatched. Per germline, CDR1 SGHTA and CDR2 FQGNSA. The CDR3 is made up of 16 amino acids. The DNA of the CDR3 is TGTGCCAGCAGCTTAGCGGTTAGCGGGGTCCAAAACATTCAGTACTTC. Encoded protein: CASSLAVSGVQNIQYF.

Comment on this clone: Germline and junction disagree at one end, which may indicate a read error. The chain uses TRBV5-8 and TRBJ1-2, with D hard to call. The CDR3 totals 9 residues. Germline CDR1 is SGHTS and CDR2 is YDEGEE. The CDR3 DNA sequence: TGTGCCAGCAGCTCTTTCAGCGGCTTC. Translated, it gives CASSSFSGF.

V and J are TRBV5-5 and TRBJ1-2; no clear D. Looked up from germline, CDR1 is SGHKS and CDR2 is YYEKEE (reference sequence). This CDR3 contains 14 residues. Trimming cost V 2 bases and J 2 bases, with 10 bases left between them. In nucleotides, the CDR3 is TGTGCCAGCAGCTTAGACCAGGTCAACTATGGCTACACCTTC. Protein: CASSLDQVNYGYTF. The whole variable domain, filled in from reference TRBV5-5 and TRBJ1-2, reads DAGVTQSPTHLIKTRGQQVTLRCSPISGHKSVSWYQQVLGQGPQFIFQYYEKEERGRGNFPDRFSARQFPNYSSELNVNALLLGDSALYLCASSLDQVNYGYTFGSGTRLTVV.

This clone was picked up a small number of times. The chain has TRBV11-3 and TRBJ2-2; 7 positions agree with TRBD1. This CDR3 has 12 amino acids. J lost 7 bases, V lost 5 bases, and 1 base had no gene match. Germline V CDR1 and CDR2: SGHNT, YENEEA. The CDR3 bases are TGTGCCAGCAGCCCAGGGGGCGGGGAGCTGTTTTTT. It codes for CASSPGGGELFF. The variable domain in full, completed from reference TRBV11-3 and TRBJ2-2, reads EAGVVQSPRYKIIEKKQPVAFWCNPISGHNTLYWYLQNLGQGPELLIRYENEEAVDDSQLPKDRFSAERLKGVDSTLKIQPAELGDSAVYLCASSPGGGELFFGEGSRLTVL.

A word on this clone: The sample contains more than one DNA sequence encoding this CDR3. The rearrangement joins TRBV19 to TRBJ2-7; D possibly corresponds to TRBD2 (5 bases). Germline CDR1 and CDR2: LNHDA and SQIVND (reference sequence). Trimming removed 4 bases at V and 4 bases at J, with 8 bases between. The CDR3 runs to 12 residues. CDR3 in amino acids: CASSTGSYEQYF. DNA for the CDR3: TGTGCCAGTAGTACGGGGAGTTACGAGCAGTACTTC.

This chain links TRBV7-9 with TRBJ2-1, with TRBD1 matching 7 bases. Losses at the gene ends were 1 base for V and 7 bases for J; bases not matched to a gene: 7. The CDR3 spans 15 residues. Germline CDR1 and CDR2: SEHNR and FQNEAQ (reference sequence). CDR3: CASSLVRQGTNEQFF. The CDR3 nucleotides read TGTGCCAGCAGCTTAGTGAGACAGGGTACAAATGAGCAGTTCTTC.

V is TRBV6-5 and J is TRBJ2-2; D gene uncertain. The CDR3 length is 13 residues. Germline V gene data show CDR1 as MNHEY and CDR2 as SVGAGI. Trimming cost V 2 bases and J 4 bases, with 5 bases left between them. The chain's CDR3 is CASSYPSTGELFF. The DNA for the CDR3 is TGTGCCAGCAGTTACCCGAGCACCGGGGAGCTGTTTTTT.

Written as DNA, the CDR3 is TGTGCCAGCACCTTTACTCGGGACAGGCAAAAAGCTTCGGTACACAAGCAGTACTTC. Residues: CASTFTRDRQKASVHKQYF. The rearrangement uses TRBV21-1 and TRBJ2-7; no check of the table's D call, TRBD1, against the DNA was made. TRBV21-1 represents a pseudogene. The CDR3 spans 19 residues.